This paragraph reports one T cell receptor (beta chain). This sample is part of a study of shared clonotypes between healthy human individuals. Germline CDR1 reads LNHNV; CDR2 reads YYDKDF (reference sequence). The V end lost 1 base, the J end lost 1 base, and 13 bases lay between the germline ends. The CDR3 is made up of 16 amino acids. Using immunoSEQ multiplex PCR, the repertoire was profiled, and TCRdb retains in-frame clones only, with some absent. The sample consists of 300,000 to 350,000 clones, roughly 80% of them appearing once. The V call is TRBV15, the J call TRBJ1-1, with D possibly TRBD1 on 6 matching bases. The receptor's source is a man in his thirties or forties in good health. Sequencing used memory CD4+ T cells sorted from blood. Subset in this sample: CD45RA-negative fraction. For the CDR3, the DNA is TGTGCCACCAGCAGAGCTTTTATGACAGGGAACACTGAAGCTTTCTTT. As protein: CATSRAFMTGNTEAFF.